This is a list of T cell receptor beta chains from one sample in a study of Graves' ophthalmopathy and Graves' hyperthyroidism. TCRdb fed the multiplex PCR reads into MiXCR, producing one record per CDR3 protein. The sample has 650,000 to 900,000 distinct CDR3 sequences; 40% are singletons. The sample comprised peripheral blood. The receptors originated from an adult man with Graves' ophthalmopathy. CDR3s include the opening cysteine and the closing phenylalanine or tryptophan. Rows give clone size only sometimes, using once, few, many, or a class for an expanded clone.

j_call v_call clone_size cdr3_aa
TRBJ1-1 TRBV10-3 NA CASWDRDFPEAFF
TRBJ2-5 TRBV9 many CASSVVGGEGETQYF
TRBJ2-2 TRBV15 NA CATSRGRVRQGAAGELFF
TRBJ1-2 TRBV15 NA CATSSPSGTGKGGYTF
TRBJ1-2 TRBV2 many CASSPPARHYGYTF
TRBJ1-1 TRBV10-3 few CAISEISTGDKTFF
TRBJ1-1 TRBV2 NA CASSAGDRLQNTEAFF
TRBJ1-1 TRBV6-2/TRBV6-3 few CASSYQSIEAFF
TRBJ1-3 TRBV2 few CASTGGSGNTIYF
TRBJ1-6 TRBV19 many CASSIRRANSPLHF
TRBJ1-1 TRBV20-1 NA CSALGGDGKAEAFF
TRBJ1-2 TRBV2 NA CASRDKMTNYGYTF
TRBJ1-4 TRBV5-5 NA CASSLNGQGYEKLFF
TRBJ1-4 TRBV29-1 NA CSVGRGETEKLFF
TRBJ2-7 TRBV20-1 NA CSAPGRNIHEQYF
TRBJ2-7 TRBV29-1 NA CSGPGTGFYEQYF
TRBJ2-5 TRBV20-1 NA CSARRTSGIKETQYF
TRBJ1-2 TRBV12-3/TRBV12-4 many CASRADRGDYTF
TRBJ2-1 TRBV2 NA CASSPKTGRGYNEQFF
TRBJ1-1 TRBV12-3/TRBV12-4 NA CASRLTQGNTEAFF
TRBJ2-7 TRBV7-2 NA CASSLGLRGPYEQYF
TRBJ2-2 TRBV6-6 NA CASSGRFNSNTGELFF
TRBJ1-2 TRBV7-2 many CASTWGGQGVGGYTF
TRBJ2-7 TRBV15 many CATSSEWDYEQYF
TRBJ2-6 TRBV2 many CASKWDRGSGANVLTF
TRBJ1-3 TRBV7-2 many CASSNRGGGNTIYF
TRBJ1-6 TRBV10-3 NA CAISESGEVAPLHF
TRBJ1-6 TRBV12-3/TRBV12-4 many CASSSSGSPLHF
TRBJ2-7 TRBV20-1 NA CSASKLSYEQYF
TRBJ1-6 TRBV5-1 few CASSLANRGYSPLHF
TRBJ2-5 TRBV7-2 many CASSFGHSILGETQYF
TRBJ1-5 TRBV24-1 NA CATSDRQINQPQHF
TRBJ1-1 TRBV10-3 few CASSALGRQALNTEAFF
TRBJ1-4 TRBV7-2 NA CAWSPRGRREKLFF
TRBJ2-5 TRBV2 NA CASSASTQGQTQYF
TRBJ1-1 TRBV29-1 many CSAGSGQVFFAEAFF
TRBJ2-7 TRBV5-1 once CASSLGPRGGEEQYF
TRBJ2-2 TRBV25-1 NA CAQAGGTGELFF
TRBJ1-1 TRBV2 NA CASSYSLRPGGPEAFF
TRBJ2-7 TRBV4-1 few CASSLGQFNSYEQYF
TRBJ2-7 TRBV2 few CASRGDRGGYEQYF
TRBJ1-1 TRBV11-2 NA CASSFYTGNEAFF
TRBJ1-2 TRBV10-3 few CASSPKADRANYGYTF
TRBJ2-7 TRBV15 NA CATSRDWRDTYEQYF
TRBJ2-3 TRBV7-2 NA CASSGGGYGGLTDTQYF
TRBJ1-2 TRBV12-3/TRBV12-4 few CASSVGQDGYTF
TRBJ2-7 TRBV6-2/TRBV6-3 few CASSLAGGFGRQYF
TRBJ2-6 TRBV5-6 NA CASSLVSSGASVLTF
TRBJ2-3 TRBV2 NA CAISERDRLTDTQYF
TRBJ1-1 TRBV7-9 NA CASSGGTVEGTEAFF
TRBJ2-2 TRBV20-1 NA CSARVPSTGVNTGELFF
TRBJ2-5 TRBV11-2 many CASSTQGSQETQYF